In its sample, the clone carrying this T cell receptor (beta chain) was seen a few times. The V gene's germline CDR1 is MDHEN and CDR2 SYDVKM. The V and J ends lost 8 bases and 0 bases respectively, with 10 bases between them. There are 14 residues in the CDR3. With 60 Vbeta and 13 Jbeta primers, the PCR was carried out. The table came from immunoSEQ multiplex PCR; TCRdb's copy has only in-frame clones and leaves some out. This sample has 150,000 or so clones, with approximately 81% found just once. These data are taken from a study of cytomegalovirus exposure and HLA in healthy donors. In the study overall: Within an early data release were 65 million to 90 million unique TCRs drawn from HLA-typed donors.

Unrecorded immune exposure was likely among donors, who were nominally healthy when sampled. The V and J genes are TRBV28 and TRBJ2-2; no clear D gene. The origin of this receptor is a man aged 50-59 years in good health and CMV-seropositive. The specimen sequenced was PBMCs. The CDR3 nucleotides read TGTGCCAGCCTCCGGGTGTCGAACACCGGGGAGCTGTTTTTT. Its translation is CASLRVSNTGELFF.